Included here is one T cell receptor beta chain sequence, with context. CDR3 length: 16 amino acids. V shed 4 bases and J shed 2 bases, with 15 bases lying between them. The V gene's germline CDR1 is SGHDT and CDR2 YYEEEE. This sample is drawn from a study of OX40 agonist ivuxolimab in advanced cancers. Study as a whole: Having had anti-PD-1, anti-PD-L1 or anti-CTLA-4 therapy before was allowed, and roughly 40% had some. Two cutaneous melanoma patients and one hepatocellular carcinoma patient, three in all, had partial responses.

Sequencing was performed with immunoSEQ multiplex PCR; in TCRdb, only in-frame clones are kept and a portion is missing. The sample carries some 50,000 clones, over 75% recorded once. The TCR sequence derives from an adult with an advanced solid tumor such as melanoma, head and neck, liver or kidney cancer. The chain employs TRBV5-6 and TRBJ1-4; no clear D. Sequenced here: CD4+ or CD8+ T cells sorted from blood, sampled in a trial of the OX40 agonist ivuxolimab. The CDR3 coding sequence is TGTGCCAGCAGCCTAGGGCCAGTGGGCACTAATGAAAAACTGTTTTTT. Amino acids: CASSLGPVGTNEKLFF.